A selection of T cell receptor beta chains follows, all from one sample in a study of blood T cells in healthy people across ages. TCRdb itself ran the 5' RACE reads through MiXCR, one entry per CDR3 protein. The sample lists around 990,000 distinct CDR3 sequences; about two fifths were seen once. The sample consisted of blood. Every receptor here comes from a man aged 18 to 29 in good health. CDR3s include the opening cysteine and the closing phenylalanine or tryptophan. Fields, in order: V gene, D gene, clone size, J gene, CDR3 protein, CDR3 DNA. The D gene is left open where the match is weak. Rows give clone size only sometimes, using once, few, many, or a class for an expanded clone.

v_call: TRBV7-2; d_call: TRBD1; clone_size: .; j_call: TRBJ1-2; cdr3_aa: CASSLVRQGDGYTF; cdr3_nt: TGTGCCAGCAGCTTAGTACGCCAGGGGGACGGCTACACCTTC
v_call: TRBV2; d_call: .; clone_size: few; j_call: TRBJ1-2; cdr3_aa: CASSEFGKNYGYTF; cdr3_nt: TGTGCCAGCAGTGAGTTTGGAAAGAACTATGGCTACACCTTC
v_call: TRBV7-2; d_call: .; clone_size: .; j_call: TRBJ2-1; cdr3_aa: CASSLKALRAGGNEQFF; cdr3_nt: TGTGCCAGCAGCTTAAAGGCCCTAAGGGCCGGGGGTAATGAGCAGTTCTTC
v_call: TRBV20-1; d_call: .; clone_size: few; j_call: TRBJ1-2; cdr3_aa: CSANSGLRSNGYTF; cdr3_nt: TGCAGTGCCAACAGCGGACTGAGATCAAATGGCTACACCTTC
v_call: TRBV7-8; d_call: .; clone_size: .; j_call: TRBJ2-1; cdr3_aa: CASSYYLSGMDYNEQFF; cdr3_nt: TGTGCCAGCAGCTACTACTTATCGGGAATGGACTACAATGAGCAGTTCTTC
v_call: TRBV5-1; d_call: .; clone_size: .; j_call: TRBJ1-1; cdr3_aa: CAGRLRGLGEGAFF; cdr3_nt: TGCGCCGGCAGGCTGAGGGGTCTTGGGGAAGGAGCTTTCTTT
v_call: TRBV7-2; d_call: .; clone_size: .; j_call: TRBJ1-2; cdr3_aa: CASTTGTNLGYTF; cdr3_nt: TGTGCCAGCACCACCGGCACTAATTTGGGCTACACCTTC
v_call: TRBV20-1; d_call: TRBD2; clone_size: .; j_call: TRBJ2-3; cdr3_aa: CSASRPAGVGDTQYF; cdr3_nt: TGCAGTGCTAGCCGGCCAGCGGGGGTGGGGGATACGCAGTATTTT
v_call: TRBV28; d_call: TRBD1; clone_size: .; j_call: TRBJ1-2; cdr3_aa: CASKLGTVNGYTF; cdr3_nt: TGTGCCAGCAAACTCGGGACAGTCAATGGCTACACCTTC
v_call: TRBV18; d_call: .; clone_size: .; j_call: TRBJ2-3; cdr3_aa: CASSRGVAARTDTQYF; cdr3_nt: TGTGCCAGCTCCCGGGGAGTAGCGGCCCGCACAGATACGCAGTATTTT
v_call: TRBV13; d_call: .; clone_size: few; j_call: TRBJ2-3; cdr3_aa: CASSLVAGRVGDTQYF; cdr3_nt: TGTGCCAGCAGCTTAGTCGCGGGACGGGTCGGGGATACGCAGTATTTT
v_call: TRBV12-3/TRBV12-4; d_call: .; clone_size: few; j_call: TRBJ2-5; cdr3_aa: CASSLTVIEQYF; cdr3_nt: TGTGCCAGCAGTTTGACAGTTATTGAGCAGTACTTC
v_call: TRBV7-3; d_call: .; clone_size: .; j_call: TRBJ2-2; cdr3_aa: CASSAWNTGELFF; cdr3_nt: TGTGCCAGCAGCGCCTGGAACACCGGGGAGCTGTTTTTT
v_call: TRBV20-1; d_call: .; clone_size: many; j_call: TRBJ2-1; cdr3_aa: CSPGPKGSYNEQFF; cdr3_nt: TGCAGTCCAGGACCCAAAGGCTCCTACAATGAGCAGTTCTTC
v_call: TRBV24-1; d_call: .; clone_size: .; j_call: TRBJ1-1; cdr3_aa: CATSETSGRMNTEAFF; cdr3_nt: TGTGCCACCAGTGAAACCTCGGGACGGATGAACACTGAAGCTTTCTTT
v_call: TRBV4-1; d_call: .; clone_size: .; j_call: TRBJ1-1; cdr3_aa: CASSQGLLRNAFF; cdr3_nt: TGCGCCAGCAGCCAAGGGTTGCTGAGGAACGCTTTCTTT
v_call: TRBV20-1; d_call: TRBD1; clone_size: .; j_call: TRBJ2-3; cdr3_aa: CSARLWTGRKGTDTQYF; cdr3_nt: TGCAGTGCTAGACTTTGGACAGGTAGAAAGGGCACAGATACGCAGTATTTT
v_call: TRBV4-3; d_call: .; clone_size: .; j_call: TRBJ1-4; cdr3_aa: CASSQEVSDYSEKPFF; cdr3_nt: TGCGCCAGCAGCCAAGAAGTTTCGGATTACAGTGAAAAACCGTTTTTT
v_call: TRBV27; d_call: .; clone_size: few; j_call: TRBJ2-3; cdr3_aa: CASRQGYTQYF; cdr3_nt: TGTGCCAGCAGGCAGGGTTATACGCAGTATTTT
v_call: TRBV15; d_call: .; clone_size: .; j_call: TRBJ1-1; cdr3_aa: CATSSMRNTGSEAFF; cdr3_nt: TGTGCCACCAGCAGTATGAGGAACACGGGATCTGAAGCTTTCTTT
v_call: TRBV20-1; d_call: .; clone_size: few; j_call: TRBJ2-5; cdr3_aa: CSATRQNQETQYF; cdr3_nt: TGCAGTGCTACCCGGCAGAACCAAGAGACCCAGTACTTC
v_call: TRBV6-5; d_call: TRBD2; clone_size: .; j_call: TRBJ2-7; cdr3_aa: CASSYKGSGGPSSYNEQYF; cdr3_nt: TGTGCCAGCAGTTACAAAGGTAGCGGGGGGCCGAGCTCCTACAATGAGCAGTACTTC